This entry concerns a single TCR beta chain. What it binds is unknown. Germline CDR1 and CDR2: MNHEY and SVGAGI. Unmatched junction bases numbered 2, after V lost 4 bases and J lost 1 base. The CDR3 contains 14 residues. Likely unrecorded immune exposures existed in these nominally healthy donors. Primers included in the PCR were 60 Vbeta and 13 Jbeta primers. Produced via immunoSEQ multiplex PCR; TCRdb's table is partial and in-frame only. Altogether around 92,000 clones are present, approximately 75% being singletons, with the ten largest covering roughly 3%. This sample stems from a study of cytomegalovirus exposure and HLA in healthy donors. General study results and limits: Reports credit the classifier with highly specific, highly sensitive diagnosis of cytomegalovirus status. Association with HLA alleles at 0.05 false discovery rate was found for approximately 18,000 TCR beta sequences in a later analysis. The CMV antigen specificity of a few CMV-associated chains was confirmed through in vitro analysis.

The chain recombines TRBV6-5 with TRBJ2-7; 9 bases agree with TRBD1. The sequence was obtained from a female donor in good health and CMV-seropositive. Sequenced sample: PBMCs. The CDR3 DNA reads TGTGCCAGCAGTTCGGACAGGGGTTCCTACGAGCAGTACTTC. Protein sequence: CASSSDRGSYEQYF.